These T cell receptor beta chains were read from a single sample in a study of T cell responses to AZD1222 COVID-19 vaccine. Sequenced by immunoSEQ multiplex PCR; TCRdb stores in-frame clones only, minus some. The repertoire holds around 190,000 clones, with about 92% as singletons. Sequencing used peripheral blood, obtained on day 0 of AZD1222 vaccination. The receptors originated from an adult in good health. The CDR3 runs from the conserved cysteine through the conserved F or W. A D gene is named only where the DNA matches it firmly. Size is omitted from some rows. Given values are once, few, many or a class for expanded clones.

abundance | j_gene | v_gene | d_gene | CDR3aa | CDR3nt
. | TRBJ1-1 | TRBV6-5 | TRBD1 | CASIDRGVGEAFF | TGTGCCAGCATCGACAGGGGTGTGGGGGAAGCTTTCTTT
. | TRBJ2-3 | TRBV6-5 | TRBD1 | CASSYQGAAYTQYF | TGTGCCAGCAGTTACCAGGGGGCGGCGTATACGCAGTATTTT
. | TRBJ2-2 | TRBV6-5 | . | CASSSPFRPSPGELFF | TGTGCCAGCAGTTCCCCATTTCGACCCTCTCCCGGGGAGCTGTTTTTT
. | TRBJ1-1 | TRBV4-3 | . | CASSQEGKHTEAFF | TGCGCCAGCAGCCAAGAAGGGAAGCACACTGAAGCTTTCTTT
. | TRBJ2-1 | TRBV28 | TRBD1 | CASSLGTGSHNEQFF | TGTGCCAGCAGTCTCGGGACAGGGTCACACAATGAGCAGTTCTTC
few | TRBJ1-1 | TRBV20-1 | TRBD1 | CSASHRGTEAFF | TGCAGTGCTAGTCACAGGGGAACTGAAGCTTTCTTT
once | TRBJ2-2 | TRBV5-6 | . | CASSFGVNTGELFF | TGTGCCAGCAGCTTCGGAGTGAACACCGGGGAGCTGTTTTTT
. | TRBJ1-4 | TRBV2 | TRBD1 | CASSARQGYEKLFF | TGTGCCAGCAGTGCCCGACAGGGGTATGAAAAACTGTTTTTT
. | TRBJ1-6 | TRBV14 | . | CASSQGGGGRVGSPLHF | TGTGCCAGCAGCCAAGGAGGGGGAGGACGAGTAGGTTCACCCCTCCACTTT
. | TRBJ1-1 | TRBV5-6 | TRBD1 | CASIATGGHTEAFF | TGTGCCAGCATCGCGACAGGGGGACACACTGAAGCTTTCTTT
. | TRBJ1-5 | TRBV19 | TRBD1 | CASSIYRGLDNQPQHF | TGTGCCAGTAGTATCTACAGGGGTTTGGACAATCAGCCCCAGCATTTT
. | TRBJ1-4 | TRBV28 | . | CASSLSSGASGEKLFF | TGTGCCAGCAGTTTATCTTCAGGGGCATCCGGTGAAAAACTGTTTTTT
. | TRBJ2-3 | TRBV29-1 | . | CSPLSTDTQYF | TGCAGCCCTCTTAGCACAGATACGCAGTATTTT
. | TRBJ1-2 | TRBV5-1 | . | CASSPDSSREGYTF | TGCGCCAGCAGCCCGGACAGTTCCAGGGAGGGCTACACCTTC
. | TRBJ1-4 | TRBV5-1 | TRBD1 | CASSLTGINEKLFF | TGCGCCAGCAGCCTGACAGGGATTAATGAAAAACTGTTTTTT
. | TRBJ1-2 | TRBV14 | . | CASSPAGRNYGYTF | TGTGCCAGCAGCCCCGCGGGGCGGAACTATGGCTACACCTTC
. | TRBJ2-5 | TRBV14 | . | CASSVFRGGFGETQYF | TGTGCCAGCAGTGTCTTCAGGGGGGGTTTTGGAGAGACCCAGTACTTC
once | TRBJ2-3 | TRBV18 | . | CASSPRDPPRDTQYF | TGTGCCAGCTCACCCCGGGACCCTCCCAGGGATACGCAGTATTTT
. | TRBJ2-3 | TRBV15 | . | CATSRGDTQYF | TGTGCCACCAGCAGGGGGGATACGCAGTATTTT
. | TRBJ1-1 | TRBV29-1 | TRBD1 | CSANHRGTEAFF | TGCAGCGCCAACCACAGGGGCACTGAAGCTTTCTTT
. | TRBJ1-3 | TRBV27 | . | CASSLGVTGNTIYF | TGTGCCAGCAGTTTAGGGGTTACTGGAAACACCATATATTTT
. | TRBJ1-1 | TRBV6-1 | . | CASSESSRAVEAFF | TGTGCCAGCAGTGAAAGCAGCCGAGCCGTTGAAGCTTTCTTT
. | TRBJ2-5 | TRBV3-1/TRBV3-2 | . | CASSQVSETQYF | TGTGCCAGCAGCCAAGTATCAGAGACCCAGTACTTC
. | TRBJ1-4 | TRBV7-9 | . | CASSSTAPTNEKLFF | TGTGCCAGCAGCTCAACGGCACCAACTAATGAAAAACTGTTTTTT
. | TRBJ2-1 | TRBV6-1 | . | CASSGIDLLKSYNEQFF | TGTGCCAGCAGTGGGATCGACTTGCTAAAAAGCTACAATGAGCAGTTCTTC
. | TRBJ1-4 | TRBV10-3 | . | CAISLNGGDEKLFF | TGTGCCATCAGTCTGAATGGGGGTGATGAAAAACTGTTTTTT
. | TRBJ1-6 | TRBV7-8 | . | CASSLSSTENSPLHF | TGTGCCAGCAGCTTATCAAGTACGGAGAATTCACCCCTCCACTTT
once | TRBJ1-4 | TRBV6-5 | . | CASSSWLHEKLFF | TGTGCCAGCAGTTCATGGTTGCACGAAAAACTGTTTTTT
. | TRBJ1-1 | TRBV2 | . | CASLTGDTEAFF | TGTGCCAGCCTTACAGGTGACACTGAAGCTTTCTTT
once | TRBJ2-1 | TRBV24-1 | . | CATSDASVYNEQFF | TGTGCCACCAGTGATGCTAGCGTCTACAATGAGCAGTTCTTC
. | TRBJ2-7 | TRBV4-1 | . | CASSQAQGRGYYEQYF | TGCGCCAGCAGCCAAGCACAGGGTAGGGGCTACTACGAGCAGTACTTC
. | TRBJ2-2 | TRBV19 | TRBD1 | CASSSPPGQGKGELFF | TGTGCCAGTAGTTCTCCCCCGGGACAGGGAAAAGGGGAGCTGTTTTTT
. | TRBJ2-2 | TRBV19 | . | CTSRSGSNTGELFF | TGTACCAGTAGATCAGGGTCTAACACCGGGGAGCTGTTTTTT
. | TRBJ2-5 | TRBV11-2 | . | CASSLDLQETQYF | TGTGCCAGCAGCTTAGACCTACAAGAGACCCAGTACTTC
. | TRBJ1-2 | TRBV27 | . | CASSSRGPSVYGYTF | TGTGCCAGCAGTTCTCGGGGGCCATCGGTATATGGCTACACCTTC
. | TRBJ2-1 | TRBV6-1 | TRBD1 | CASSGPDQDREDEQFF | TGTGCCAGCAGTGGTCCAGACCAGGACAGGGAAGATGAGCAGTTCTTC
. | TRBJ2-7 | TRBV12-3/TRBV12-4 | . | CASSRTNEQYF | TGTGCCAGCAGTCGAACAAATGAGCAGTACTTC
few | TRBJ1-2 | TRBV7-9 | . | CASSRLGGATF | TGTGCCAGCAGCAGATTAGGGGGAGCAACCTTC
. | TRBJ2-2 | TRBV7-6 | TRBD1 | CASSPGTGGGTGELFF | TGTGCCAGCAGCCCCGGGACAGGGGGCGGAACCGGGGAGCTGTTTTTT
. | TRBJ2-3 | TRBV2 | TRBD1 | CASTPLQGGTDTQYF | TGTGCCAGCACTCCACTACAGGGGGGCACAGATACGCAGTATTTT
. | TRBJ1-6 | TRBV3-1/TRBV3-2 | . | CASSQAQGNSPLHF | TGTGCCAGCAGCCAAGCCCAGGGTAATTCACCCCTCCACTTT
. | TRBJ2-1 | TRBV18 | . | CASSPPGGPGEQFF | TGTGCCAGCTCACCACCGGGGGGGCCGGGTGAGCAGTTCTTC
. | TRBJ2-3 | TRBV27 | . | CASVGAPNPYTQYF | TGTGCCAGCGTGGGGGCTCCAAACCCTTATACGCAGTATTTT
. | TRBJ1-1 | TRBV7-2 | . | CASSSRTEAFF | TGTGCCAGCAGCTCTCGGACTGAAGCTTTCTTT
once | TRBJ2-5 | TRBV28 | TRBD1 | CASSLAGTDKETQYF | TGTGCCAGCAGCCTGGCCGGGACAGACAAAGAGACCCAGTACTTC
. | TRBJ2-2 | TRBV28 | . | CASSSDRPANTGELFF | TGTGCCAGCAGTTCGGACAGACCTGCGAACACCGGGGAGCTGTTTTTT
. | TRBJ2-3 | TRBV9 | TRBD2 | CASSLSRGVTSGGVTDTQYF | TGTGCCAGCAGCCTCTCCCGGGGGGTTACTAGCGGGGGCGTCACAGATACGCAGTATTTT
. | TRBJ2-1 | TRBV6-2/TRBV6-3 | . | CASSYRLSEFF | TGTGCCAGCAGTTATCGGCTTAGTGAGTTCTTC
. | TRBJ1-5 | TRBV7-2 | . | CASSPRGGNSNQPQHF | TGTGCCAGCAGCCCAAGAGGAGGTAATAGCAATCAGCCCCAGCATTTT
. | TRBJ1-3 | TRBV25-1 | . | CATSWGSGNTIYF | TGTGCCACCTCTTGGGGGTCTGGAAACACCATATATTTT
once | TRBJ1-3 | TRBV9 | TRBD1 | CASSVQGAGDTIYF | TGTGCCAGCAGCGTACAGGGGGCTGGAGACACCATATATTTT